This TCR beta chain stems from a study of T cells in Graves' hyperthyroidism and ophthalmopathy. Looked up from germline, CDR1 is SGHAT and CDR2 is FQDESV (reference sequence). The CDR3 sequence is 15 residues long. V lost 2 bases, J lost 0 bases, and 4 bases stayed unmatched. RNA transcripts were the template for amplifying TCR beta CDR3 regions. First-round RT-PCR of the TCR CDR3 relied on the HTBI primer set. MiXCR was run by TCRdb on the multiplex PCR reads, yielding one entry per CDR3 protein. The sample lists more than 300,000 distinct CDR3 sequences, around 14% occurring once. Study-level results: Ophthalmopathy was identified by the model a median about seven months ahead of onset. Blood samples included most of the expanded thyroid clonotypes exceeding 0.001. A model using 13 V-J features told ophthalmopathy apart from stable hyperthyroidism.

As for this clonotype: Its antigen is undetermined.

Uncontrolled infections, other autoimmune diseases, pregnancy or lactation led to exclusion of patients. The source is a woman under 30 with Graves' hyperthyroidism. Specimen: blood. V is TRBV11-1 and J is TRBJ2-7; 7 nucleotides match TRBD1. CDR3: CASSLWAGGSYEQYF. The CDR3 DNA sequence: TGTGCCAGCAGCTTATGGGCAGGGGGCTCCTACGAGCAGTACTTC. The entire variable domain, with the rest obtained from reference TRBV11-1 and TRBJ2-7, is as follows: EAEVAQSPRYKITEKSQAVAFWCDPISGHATLYWYRQILGQGPELLVQFQDESVVDDSQLPKDRFSAERLKGVDSTLKIQPAELGDSAMYLCASSLWAGGSYEQYFGPGTRLTVT.